This section outlines one TCR beta chain sequence together with its context. In germline, CDR1 is MDHEN, CDR2 SYDVKM. V was cut by 5 bases and J by 4 bases, with 20 bases left in between. The CDR3 totals 17 residues. The data were obtained in a study of blood T cells in healthy people across ages. The authors ran a second PCR of 7 to 11 cycles using a sample-barcoded 5' primer and a J-beta primer mix. Via MiXCR, TCRdb re-called the 5' RACE reads, giving one row per CDR3 protein. The profile shows about 1.4 million distinct CDR3 sequences, roughly 60% of them singletons. The chain combines TRBV28 with TRBJ1-4, with TRBD1 as a possible D gene (5 bases). The sequence came from a man between 18 and 35 years old in good health. Sequencing was carried out using blood. Here the CDR3 DNA reads TGTGCCAGCAGTCCCCTCGGAGACAGACCTATTAATGAAAAACTGTTTTTT. Encoded protein: CASSPLGDRPINEKLFF.